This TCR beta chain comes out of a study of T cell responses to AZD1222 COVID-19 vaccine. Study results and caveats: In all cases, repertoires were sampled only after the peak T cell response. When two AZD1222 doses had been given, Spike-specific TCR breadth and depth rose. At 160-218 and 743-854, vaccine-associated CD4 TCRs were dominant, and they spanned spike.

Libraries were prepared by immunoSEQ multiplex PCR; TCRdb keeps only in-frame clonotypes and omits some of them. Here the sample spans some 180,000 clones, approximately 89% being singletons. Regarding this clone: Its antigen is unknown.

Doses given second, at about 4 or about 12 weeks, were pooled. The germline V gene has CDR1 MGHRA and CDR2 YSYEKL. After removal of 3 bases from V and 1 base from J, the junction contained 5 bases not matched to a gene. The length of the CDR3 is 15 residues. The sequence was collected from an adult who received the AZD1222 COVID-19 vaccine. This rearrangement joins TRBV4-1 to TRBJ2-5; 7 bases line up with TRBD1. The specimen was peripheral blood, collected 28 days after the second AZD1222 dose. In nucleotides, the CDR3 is TGCGCCAGCAGCCAGACGGGGACAGTCCAAGAGACCCAGTACTTC. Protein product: CASSQTGTVQETQYF.